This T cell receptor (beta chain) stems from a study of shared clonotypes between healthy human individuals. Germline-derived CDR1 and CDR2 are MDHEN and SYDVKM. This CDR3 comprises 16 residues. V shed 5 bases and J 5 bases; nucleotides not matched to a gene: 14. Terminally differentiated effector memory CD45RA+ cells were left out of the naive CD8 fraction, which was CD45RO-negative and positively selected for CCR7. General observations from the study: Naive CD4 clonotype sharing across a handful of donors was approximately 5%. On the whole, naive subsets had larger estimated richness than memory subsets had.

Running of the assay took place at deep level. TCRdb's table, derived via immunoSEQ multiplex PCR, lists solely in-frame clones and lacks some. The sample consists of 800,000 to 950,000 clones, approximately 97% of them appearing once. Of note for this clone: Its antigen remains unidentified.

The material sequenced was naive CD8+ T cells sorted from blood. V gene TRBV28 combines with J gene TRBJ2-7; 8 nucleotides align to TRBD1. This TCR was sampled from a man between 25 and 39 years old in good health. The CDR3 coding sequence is TGTGCCAGCAGTCCTCTCGAAGGACAGGGACGACACGAGCAGTACTTC. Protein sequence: CASSPLEGQGRHEQYF.